Listed here is a single T cell receptor beta chain. The V gene's germline CDR1 is MNHNS and CDR2 SASEGT. With 3 bases removed from V and 5 bases from J, the gap between germline ends came to 13 bases. The CDR3 totals 14 residues. This entry is derived from a study of blood T cell repertoires in COVID-19. For the study at large: The samples span acute and convalescent COVID-19 from the United States, Italy and Spain. PBMCs, B-cell-depleted T cells, or T cells were the source of the cDNA or gDNA that made up the material.

TCRdb keeps only in-frame clones here, not all; method: immunoSEQ multiplex PCR. The sample contains around 250,000 clones, 80% to 90% of which appear only once. All recovered Cohort 3 donors got two negative PCRs, got clearance, or saw symptom resolution. The gene calls are TRBV6-1 and TRBJ2-5; D may be TRBD1 (5 bases). This sequence was found in a woman in her forties or fifties who had recovered from COVID-19. Material: PBMCs or T cells enriched from blood (not recorded which). In DNA, the CDR3 is TGTGCCAGCAGTGATCAGGGCCGGCGGGAGACCCAGTACTTC. This translates into CASSDQGRRETQYF.